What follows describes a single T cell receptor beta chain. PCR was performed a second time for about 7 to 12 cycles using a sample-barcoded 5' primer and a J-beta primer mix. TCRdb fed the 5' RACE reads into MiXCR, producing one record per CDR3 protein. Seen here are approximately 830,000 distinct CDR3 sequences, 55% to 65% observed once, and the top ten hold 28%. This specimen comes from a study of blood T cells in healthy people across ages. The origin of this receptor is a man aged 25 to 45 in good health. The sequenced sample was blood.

The CDR3 reads CASMTRGQYF. The CDR3 DNA is TGTGCCAGCATGACCCGCGGGCAGTATTTT. The chain couples TRBV21-1 to TRBJ2-3; TRBD2, the D gene given by the table, was not confirmed from the DNA. TRBV21-1 is reported as a pseudogene. The CDR3 runs to 10 residues.